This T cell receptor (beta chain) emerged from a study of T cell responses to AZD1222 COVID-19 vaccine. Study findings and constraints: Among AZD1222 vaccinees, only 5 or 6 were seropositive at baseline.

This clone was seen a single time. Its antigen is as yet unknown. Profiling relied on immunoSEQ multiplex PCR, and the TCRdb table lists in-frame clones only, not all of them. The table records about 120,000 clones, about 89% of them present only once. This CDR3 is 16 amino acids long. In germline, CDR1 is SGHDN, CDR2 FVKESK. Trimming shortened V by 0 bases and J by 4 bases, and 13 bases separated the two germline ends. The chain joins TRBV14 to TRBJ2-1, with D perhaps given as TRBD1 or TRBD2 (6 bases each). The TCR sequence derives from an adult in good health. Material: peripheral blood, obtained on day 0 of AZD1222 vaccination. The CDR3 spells CASSQEIGGRYNEQFF. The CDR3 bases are TGTGCCAGCAGCCAAGAAATTGGGGGGCGATACAATGAGCAGTTCTTC. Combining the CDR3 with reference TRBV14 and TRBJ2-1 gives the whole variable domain EAGVTQFPSHSVIEKGQTVTLRCDPISGHDNLYWYRRVMGKEIKFLLHFVKESKQDESGMPNNRFLAERTGGTYSTLKVQPAELEDSGVYFCASSQEIGGRYNEQFFGPGTRLTVL.